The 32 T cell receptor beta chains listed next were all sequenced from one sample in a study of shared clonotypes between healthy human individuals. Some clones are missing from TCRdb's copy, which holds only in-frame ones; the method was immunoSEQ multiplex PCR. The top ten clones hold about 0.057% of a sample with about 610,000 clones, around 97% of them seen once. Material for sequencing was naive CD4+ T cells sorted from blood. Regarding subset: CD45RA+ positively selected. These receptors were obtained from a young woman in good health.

CDR3 protein: CASSPPREGPYEQFF. The CDR3 DNA is TGTGCCAGCTCACCACCGCGGGAGGGCCCATATGAGCAGTTCTTC. The V gene is TRBV18, the J gene TRBJ2-1; 9 positions match TRBD2. From germline, CDR1 is KGHSH and CDR2 LQKENI. V shed 0 bases, J shed 8 bases, and the junction held 5 bases outside the gene matches. There are 15 residues in the CDR3.

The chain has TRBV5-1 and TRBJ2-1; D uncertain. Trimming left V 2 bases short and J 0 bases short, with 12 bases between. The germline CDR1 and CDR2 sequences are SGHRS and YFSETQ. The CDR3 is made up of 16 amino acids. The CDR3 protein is CASSLGGASSYNEQFF. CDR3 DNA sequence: TGCGCCAGCAGCTTAGGCGGCGCGTCCTCCTACAATGAGCAGTTCTTC.

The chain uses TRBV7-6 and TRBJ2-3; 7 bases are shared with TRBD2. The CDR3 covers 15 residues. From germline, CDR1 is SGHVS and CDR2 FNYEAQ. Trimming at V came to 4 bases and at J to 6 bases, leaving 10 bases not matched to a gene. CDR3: CASSSRLAITDTQYF. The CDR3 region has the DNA TGTGCCAGCAGCTCCCGACTAGCCATCACGGATACGCAGTATTTT.

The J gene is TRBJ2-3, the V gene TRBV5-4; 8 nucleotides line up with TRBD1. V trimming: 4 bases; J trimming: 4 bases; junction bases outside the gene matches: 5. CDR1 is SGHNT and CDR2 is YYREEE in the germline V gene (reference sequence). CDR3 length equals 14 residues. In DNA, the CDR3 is TGTGCCAGCAGCCCATGGACAGGGCCAGATACGCAGTATTTT. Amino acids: CASSPWTGPDTQYF.

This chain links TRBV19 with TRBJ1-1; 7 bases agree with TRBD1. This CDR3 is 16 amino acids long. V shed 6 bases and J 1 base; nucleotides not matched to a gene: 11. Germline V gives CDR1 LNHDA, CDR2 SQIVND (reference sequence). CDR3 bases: TGTGCCAGTAGCCTACTCGGGACAGCGGGGAACACTGAAGCTTTCTTT. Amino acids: CASSLLGTAGNTEAFF.

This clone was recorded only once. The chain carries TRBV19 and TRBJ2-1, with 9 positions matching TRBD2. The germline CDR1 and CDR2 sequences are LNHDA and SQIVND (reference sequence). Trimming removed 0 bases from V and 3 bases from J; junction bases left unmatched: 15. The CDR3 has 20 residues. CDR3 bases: TGTGCCAGTAGTATAGAGAATAGCGGGAGATTTGGTGGGGGCTACAATGAGCAGTTCTTC. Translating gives CASSIENSGRFGGGYNEQFF.

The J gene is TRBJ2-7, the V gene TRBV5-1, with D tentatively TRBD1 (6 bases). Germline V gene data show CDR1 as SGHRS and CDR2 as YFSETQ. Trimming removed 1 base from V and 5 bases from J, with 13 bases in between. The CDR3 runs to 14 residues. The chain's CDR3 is CASSLYGTLDEQYF. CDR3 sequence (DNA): TGCGCCAGCAGCTTGTACGGGACATTGGACGAGCAGTACTTC.

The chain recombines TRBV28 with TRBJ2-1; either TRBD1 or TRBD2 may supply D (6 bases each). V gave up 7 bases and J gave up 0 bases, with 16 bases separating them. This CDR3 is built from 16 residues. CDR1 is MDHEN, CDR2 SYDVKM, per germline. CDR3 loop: CASNSLGGSSYNEQFF. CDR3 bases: TGTGCCAGCAATTCGCTAGGGGGGAGCTCCTACAATGAGCAGTTCTTC.

This chain's CDR3 is CASSPLGVGSYEQYF. In DNA, the CDR3 is TGTGCCAGCAGCCCCCTGGGGGTCGGCTCCTACGAGCAGTACTTC. The gene calls are TRBV27 and TRBJ2-5; D may correspond to TRBD1 or TRBD2 (5 bases each). The better agreement between TRBJ2-7 and the DNA end casts doubt on the J call. Germline lookup yields CDR1 MNHEY and CDR2 SMNVEV (reference sequence). This CDR3 region has 15 residues.

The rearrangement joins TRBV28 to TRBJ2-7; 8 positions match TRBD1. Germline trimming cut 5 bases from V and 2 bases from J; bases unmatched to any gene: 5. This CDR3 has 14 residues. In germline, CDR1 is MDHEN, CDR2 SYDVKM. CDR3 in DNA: TGTGCCAGCAGTACTGGACAGGGACCCTACGAGCAGTACTTC. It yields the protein CASSTGQGPYEQYF.

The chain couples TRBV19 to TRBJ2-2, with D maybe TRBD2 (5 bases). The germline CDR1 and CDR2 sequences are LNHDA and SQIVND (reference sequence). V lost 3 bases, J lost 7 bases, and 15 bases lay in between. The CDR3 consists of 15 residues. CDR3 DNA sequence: TGTGCCAGTAGTATGGGTCGCCTAGCTGTCGGGGAGCTGTTTTTT. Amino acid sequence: CASSMGRLAVGELFF.

CDR3 in amino acids: CASSFSAGGRYEQYF. Here the CDR3 DNA reads TGTGCCAGTAGCTTCTCAGCGGGAGGTCGGTACGAGCAGTACTTC. This sequence joins TRBV19 and TRBJ2-7, with 9 bases identical to TRBD2. Trimming at V came to 6 bases and at J to 4 bases, leaving 10 bases not matched to a gene. The CDR3 sequence is 15 residues long. The germline V gene encodes CDR1 LNHDA and CDR2 SQIVND (reference sequence).

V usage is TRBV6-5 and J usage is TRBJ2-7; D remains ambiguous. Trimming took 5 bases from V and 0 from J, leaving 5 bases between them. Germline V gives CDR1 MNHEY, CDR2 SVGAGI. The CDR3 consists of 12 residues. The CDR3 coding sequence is TGTGCCAGCAGTAAATACTCCTACGAGCAGTACTTC. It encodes CASSKYSYEQYF.

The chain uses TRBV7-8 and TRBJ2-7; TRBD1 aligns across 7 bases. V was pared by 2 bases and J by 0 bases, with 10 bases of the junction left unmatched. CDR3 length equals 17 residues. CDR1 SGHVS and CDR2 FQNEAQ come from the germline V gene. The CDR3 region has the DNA TGTGCCAGCAGCTTACAGGCCGCGACAGGGAACTCCTACGAGCAGTACTTC. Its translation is CASSLQAATGNSYEQYF.

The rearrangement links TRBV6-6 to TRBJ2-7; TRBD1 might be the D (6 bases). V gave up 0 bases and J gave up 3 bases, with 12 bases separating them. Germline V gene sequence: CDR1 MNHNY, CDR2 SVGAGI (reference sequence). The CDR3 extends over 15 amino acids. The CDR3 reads CASSYSTGTNYEQYF. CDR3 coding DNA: TGTGCCAGCAGTTACTCGACCGGGACAAACTACGAGCAGTACTTC.

CDR3 nucleotide sequence: TGTGCCAGCAGTGAACCGGCTCAGACTAAAGCTTTCTTT. Translation: CASSEPAQTKAFF. The rearrangement links TRBV6-1 to TRBJ1-1, with unresolved D. CDR3 length equals 13 residues. Germline CDR1 and CDR2: MNHNS and SASEGT. The V end lost 2 bases, the J end lost 9 bases, and 13 bases lay between the germline ends.

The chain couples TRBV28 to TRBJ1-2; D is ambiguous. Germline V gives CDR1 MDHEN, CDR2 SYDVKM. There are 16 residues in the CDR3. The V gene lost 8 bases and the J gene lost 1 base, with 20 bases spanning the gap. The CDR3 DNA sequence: TGTGCCAGCCACATAGGAGGGATTGCGAGTAACTATGGCTACACCTTC. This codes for CASHIGGIASNYGYTF.

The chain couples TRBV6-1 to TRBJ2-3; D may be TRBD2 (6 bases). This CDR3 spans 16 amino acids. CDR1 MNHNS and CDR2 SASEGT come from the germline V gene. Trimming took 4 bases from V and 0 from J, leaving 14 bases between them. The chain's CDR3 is CASSGRELYSTDTQYF. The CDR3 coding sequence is TGTGCCAGCAGTGGGAGGGAGCTCTATAGCACAGATACGCAGTATTTT.

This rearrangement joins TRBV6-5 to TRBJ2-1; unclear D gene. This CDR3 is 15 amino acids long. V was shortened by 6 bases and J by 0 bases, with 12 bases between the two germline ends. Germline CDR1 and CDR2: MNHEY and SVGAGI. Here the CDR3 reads CASSRSGRSYNEQFF. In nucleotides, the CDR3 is TGTGCCAGCAGCCGTTCTGGTCGCTCCTACAATGAGCAGTTCTTC.

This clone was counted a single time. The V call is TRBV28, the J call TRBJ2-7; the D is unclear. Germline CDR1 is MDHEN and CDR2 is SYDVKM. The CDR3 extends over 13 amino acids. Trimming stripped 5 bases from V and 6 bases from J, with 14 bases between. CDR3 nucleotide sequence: TGTGCCAGCAGTCGACTGGTGGATCTCGAGCAGTACTTC. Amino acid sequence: CASSRLVDLEQYF.

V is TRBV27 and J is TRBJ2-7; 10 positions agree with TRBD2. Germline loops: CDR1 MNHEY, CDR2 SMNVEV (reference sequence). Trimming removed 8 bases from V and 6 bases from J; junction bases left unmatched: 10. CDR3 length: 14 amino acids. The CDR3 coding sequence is TGTGCCAGCCGGAAACAGCGGGAGGGGGTCGAGCAGTACTTC. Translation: CASRKQREGVEQYF.

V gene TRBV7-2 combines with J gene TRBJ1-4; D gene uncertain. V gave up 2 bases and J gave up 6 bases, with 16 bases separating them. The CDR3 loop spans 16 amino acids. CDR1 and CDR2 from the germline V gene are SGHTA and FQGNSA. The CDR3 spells CASSLYSPQVDEKLFF. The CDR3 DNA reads TGTGCCAGCAGCTTATACTCTCCCCAGGTGGATGAAAAACTGTTTTTT.

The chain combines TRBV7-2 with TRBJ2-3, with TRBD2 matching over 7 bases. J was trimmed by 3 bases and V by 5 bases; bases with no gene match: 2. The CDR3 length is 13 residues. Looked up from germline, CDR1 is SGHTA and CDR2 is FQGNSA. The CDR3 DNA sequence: TGTGCCAGCAGCCGTAGCGGGACAGATACGCAGTATTTT. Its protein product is CASSRSGTDTQYF.

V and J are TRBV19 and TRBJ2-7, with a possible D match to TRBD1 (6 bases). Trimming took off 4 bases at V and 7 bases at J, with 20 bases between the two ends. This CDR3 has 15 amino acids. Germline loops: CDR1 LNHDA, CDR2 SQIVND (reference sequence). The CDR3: CASSNAGQSFGEQYF. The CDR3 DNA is TGTGCCAGTAGTAACGCAGGACAGTCCTTTGGGGAGCAGTACTTC.

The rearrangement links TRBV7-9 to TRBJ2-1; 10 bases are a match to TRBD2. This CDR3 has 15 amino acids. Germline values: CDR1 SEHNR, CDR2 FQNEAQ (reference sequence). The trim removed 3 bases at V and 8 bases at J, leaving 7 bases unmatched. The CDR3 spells CASSFRLAGVYEQFF. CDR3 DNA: TGTGCCAGCAGCTTTCGTCTAGCGGGAGTGTATGAGCAGTTCTTC.

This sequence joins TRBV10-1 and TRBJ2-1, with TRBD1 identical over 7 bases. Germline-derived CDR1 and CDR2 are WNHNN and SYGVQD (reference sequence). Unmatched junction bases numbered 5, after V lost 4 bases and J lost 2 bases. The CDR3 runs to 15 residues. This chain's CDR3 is CASSGTGTAYNEQFF. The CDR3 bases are TGCGCCAGCAGTGGTACCGGGACAGCCTACAATGAGCAGTTCTTC.

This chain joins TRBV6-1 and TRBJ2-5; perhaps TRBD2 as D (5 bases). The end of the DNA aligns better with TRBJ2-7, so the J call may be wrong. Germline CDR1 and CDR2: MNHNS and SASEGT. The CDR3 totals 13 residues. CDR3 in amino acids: CASRRTRVAEQYF. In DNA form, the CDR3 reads TGTGCCAGCAGGAGGACGAGGGTGGCCGAGCAGTACTTC.

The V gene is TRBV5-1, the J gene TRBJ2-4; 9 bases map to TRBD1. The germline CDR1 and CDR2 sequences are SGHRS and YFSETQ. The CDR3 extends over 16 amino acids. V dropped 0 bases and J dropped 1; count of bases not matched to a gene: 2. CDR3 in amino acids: CASSLDGQGAKNIQYF. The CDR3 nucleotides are TGCGCCAGCAGCTTGGATGGACAGGGGGCCAAAAACATTCAGTACTTC.

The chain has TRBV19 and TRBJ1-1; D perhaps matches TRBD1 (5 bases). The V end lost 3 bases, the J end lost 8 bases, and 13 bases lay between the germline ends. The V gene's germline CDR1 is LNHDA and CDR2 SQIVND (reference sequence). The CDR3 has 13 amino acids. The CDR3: CASSIGTGLEAFF. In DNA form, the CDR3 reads TGTGCCAGTAGTATCGGAACAGGATTAGAAGCTTTCTTT.

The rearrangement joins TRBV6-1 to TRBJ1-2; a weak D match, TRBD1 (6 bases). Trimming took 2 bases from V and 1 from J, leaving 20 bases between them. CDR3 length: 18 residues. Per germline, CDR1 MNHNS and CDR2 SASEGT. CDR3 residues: CASSELLGTRIINYGYTF. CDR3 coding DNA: TGTGCCAGCAGTGAATTACTGGGGACACGCATAATTAACTATGGCTACACCTTC.

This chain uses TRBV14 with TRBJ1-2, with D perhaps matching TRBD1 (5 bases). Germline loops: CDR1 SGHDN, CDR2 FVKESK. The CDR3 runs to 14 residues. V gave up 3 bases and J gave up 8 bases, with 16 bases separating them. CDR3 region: CASSHSGPREGYTF. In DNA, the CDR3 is TGTGCCAGCAGCCACAGTGGCCCCAGGGAAGGCTACACCTTC.

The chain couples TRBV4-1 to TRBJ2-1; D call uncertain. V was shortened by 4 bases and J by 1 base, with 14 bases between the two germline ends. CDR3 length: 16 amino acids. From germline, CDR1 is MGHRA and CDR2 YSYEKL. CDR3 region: CASSLAGLGSYNEQFF. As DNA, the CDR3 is TGCGCCAGCAGCCTGGCCGGGCTAGGATCCTACAATGAGCAGTTCTTC.